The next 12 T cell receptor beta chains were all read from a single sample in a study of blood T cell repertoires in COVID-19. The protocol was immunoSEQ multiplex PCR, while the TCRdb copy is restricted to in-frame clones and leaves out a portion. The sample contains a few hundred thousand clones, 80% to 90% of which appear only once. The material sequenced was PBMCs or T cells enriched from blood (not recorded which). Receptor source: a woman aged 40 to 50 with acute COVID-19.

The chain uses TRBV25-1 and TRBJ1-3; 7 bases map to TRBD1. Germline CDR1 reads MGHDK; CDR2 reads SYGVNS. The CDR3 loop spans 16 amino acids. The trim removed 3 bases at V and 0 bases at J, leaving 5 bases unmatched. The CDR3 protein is CASSEGQLSSGNTIYF. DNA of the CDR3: TGTGCCAGCAGTGAGGGACAGCTCAGCTCTGGAAACACCATATATTTT.

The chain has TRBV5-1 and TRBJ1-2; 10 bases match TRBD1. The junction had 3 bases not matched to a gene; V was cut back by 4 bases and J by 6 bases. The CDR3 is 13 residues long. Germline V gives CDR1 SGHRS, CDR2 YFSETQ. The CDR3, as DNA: TGCGCCAGCAGCAGACAGGGGGCGGATGGCTACACCTTC. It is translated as CASSRQGADGYTF.

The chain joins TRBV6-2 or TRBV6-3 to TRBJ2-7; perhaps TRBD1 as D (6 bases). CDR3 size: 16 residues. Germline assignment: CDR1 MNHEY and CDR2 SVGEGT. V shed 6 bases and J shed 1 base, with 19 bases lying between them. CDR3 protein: CASSPPGQKISYEQYF. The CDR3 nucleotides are TGTGCCAGCAGCCCACCGGGACAAAAGATTTCCTACGAGCAGTACTTC.

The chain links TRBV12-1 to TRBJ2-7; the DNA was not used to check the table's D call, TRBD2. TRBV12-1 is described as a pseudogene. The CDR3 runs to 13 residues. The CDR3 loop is CASSFVLSYEQYF. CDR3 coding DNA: TGTGCCAGCAGCTTTGTTCTGTCCTACGAGCAGTACTTC.

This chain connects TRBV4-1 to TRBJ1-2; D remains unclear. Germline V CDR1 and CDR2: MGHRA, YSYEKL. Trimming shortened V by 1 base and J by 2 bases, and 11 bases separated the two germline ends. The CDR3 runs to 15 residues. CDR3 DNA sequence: TGCGCCAGCAGCCAAGGTGTGGAGGGAAACTATGGCTACACCTTC. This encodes CASSQGVEGNYGYTF.

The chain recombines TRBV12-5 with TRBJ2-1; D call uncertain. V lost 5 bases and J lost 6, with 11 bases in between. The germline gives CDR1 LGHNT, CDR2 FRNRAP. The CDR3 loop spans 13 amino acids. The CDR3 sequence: CASGILSSNEQFF. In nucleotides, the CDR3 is TGTGCTAGTGGTATCCTTTCTTCCAATGAGCAGTTCTTC.

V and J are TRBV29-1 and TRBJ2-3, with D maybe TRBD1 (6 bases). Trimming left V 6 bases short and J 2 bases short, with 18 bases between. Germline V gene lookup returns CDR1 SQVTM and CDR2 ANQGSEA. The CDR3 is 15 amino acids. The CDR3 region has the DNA TGCAGCGTGGGCTACCGACAGGTCAACACAGATACGCAGTATTTT. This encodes CSVGYRQVNTDTQYF.

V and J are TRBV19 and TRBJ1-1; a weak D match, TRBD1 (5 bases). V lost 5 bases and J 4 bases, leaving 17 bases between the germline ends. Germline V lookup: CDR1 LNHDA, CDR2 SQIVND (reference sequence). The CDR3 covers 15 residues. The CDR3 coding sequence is TGTGCCAGTAGTCCCCGGAGGGACCTAAGCACTGAAGCTTTCTTT. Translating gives CASSPRRDLSTEAFF.

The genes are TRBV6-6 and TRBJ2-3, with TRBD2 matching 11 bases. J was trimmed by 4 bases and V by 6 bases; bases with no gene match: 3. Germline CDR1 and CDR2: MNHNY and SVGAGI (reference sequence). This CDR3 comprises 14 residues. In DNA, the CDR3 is TGTGCCAGCAGGTCACTAGCGGGAGCAGATACGCAGTATTTT. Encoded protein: CASRSLAGADTQYF.

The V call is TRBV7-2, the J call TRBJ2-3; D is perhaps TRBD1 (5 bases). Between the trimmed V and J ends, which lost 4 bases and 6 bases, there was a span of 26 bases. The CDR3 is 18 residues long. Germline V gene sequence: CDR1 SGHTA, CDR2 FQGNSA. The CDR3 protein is CASSSTAQSLGQTDTQYF. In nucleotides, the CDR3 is TGTGCCAGCAGCTCCACGGCCCAGAGCCTAGGACAAACCGATACGCAGTATTTT.

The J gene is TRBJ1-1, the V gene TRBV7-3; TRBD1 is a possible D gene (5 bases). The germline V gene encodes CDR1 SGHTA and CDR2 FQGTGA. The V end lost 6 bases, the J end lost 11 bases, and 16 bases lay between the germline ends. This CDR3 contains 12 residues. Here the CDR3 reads CASRWVQVWAFF. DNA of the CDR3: TGTGCCAGCAGATGGGTACAGGTGTGGGCTTTCTTT. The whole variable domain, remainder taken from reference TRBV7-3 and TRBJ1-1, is GAGVSQTPSNKVTEKGKYVELRCDPISGHTALYWYRQSLGQGPEFLIYFQGTGAADDSGLPNDRFFAVRPEGSVSTLKIQRTERGDSAVYLCASRWVQVWAFFGQGTRLTVV.

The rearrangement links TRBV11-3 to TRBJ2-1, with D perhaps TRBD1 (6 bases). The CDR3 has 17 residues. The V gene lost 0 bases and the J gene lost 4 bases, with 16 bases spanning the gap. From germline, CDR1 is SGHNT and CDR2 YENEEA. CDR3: CASSLERDNWGYNEQFF. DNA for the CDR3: TGTGCCAGCAGCTTAGAACGGGACAACTGGGGTTACAATGAGCAGTTCTTC. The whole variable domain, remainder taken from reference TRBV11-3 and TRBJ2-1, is EAGVVQSPRYKIIEKKQPVAFWCNPISGHNTLYWYLQNLGQGPELLIRYENEEAVDDSQLPKDRFSAERLKGVDSTLKIQPAELGDSAVYLCASSLERDNWGYNEQFFGPGTRLTVL.